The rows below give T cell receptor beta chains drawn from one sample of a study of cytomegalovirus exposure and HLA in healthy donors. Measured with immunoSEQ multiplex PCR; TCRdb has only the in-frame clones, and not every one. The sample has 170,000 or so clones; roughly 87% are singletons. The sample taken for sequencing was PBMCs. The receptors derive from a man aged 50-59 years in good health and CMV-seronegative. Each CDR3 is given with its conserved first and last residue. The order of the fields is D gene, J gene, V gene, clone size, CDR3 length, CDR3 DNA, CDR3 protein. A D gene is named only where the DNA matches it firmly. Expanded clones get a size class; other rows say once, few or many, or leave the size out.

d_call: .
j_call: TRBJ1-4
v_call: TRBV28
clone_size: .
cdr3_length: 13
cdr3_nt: TGTGCCAGCGGGGAGCCTCGTAATGAAAAACTGTTTTTT
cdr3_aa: CASGEPRNEKLFF

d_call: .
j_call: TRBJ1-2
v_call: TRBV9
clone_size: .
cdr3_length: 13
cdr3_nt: TGTGCCAGCAGCCCCAGCGGGGGGGCTGGCTACACCTTC
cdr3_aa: CASSPSGGAGYTF

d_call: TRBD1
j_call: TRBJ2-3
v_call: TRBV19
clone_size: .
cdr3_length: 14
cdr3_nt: TGTGCCAGTAGCCCGGGACAGGGAACAGATACGCAGTATTTT
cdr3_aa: CASSPGQGTDTQYF

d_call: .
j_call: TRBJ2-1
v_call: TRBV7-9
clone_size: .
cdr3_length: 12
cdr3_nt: TGTTCCAGCAGCTTGCAGGGGACTGAGCAGTTCTTC
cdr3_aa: CSSSLQGTEQFF

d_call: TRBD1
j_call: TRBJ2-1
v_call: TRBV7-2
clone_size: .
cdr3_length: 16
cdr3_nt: TGTGCCAGCACCCAAGCGGGCAGGGGGCCGGGCAATGAGCAGTTCTTC
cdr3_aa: CASTQAGRGPGNEQFF

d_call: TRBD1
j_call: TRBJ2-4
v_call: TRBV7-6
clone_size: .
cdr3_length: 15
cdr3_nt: TGTGCCAGCAGCCCGGAGGACAGGGGAAGGTCCGTTCAGTACTTC
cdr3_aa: CASSPEDRGRSVQYF

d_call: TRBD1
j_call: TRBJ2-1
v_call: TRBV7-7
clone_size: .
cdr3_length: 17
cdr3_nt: TGTGCTAGCAGCTTGCATTCCCCGGGACAGGGGGCAAATGAGCAGTTCTTC
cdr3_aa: CASSLHSPGQGANEQFF

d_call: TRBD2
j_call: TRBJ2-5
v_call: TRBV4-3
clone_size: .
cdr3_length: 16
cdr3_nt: TGCGCCAGCAGCCAAGCTAGCGGGGGCCCGATCGAGACCCAGTACTTC
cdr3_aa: CASSQASGGPIETQYF

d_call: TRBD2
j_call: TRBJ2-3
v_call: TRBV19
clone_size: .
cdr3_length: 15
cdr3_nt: TGTGCCAGTAGCCTCGCGGGGGGGGACACAGATACGCAGTATTTT
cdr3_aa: CASSLAGGDTDTQYF

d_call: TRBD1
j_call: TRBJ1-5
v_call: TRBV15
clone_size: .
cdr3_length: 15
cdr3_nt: TGTGCCACCAGCAGAGCTCGACAGGGTAATCAGCCCCAGCATTTT
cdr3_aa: CATSRARQGNQPQHF

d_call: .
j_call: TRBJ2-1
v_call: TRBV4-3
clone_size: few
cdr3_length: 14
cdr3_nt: TGCGCCAGCAGCCAAGAGGGGGGTCACAATGAGCAGTTCTTC
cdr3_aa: CASSQEGGHNEQFF

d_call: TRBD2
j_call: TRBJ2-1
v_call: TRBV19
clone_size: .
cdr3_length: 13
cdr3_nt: TGTGCCATCGGCGGGAGGGCCAACAATGAGCAGTTCTTC
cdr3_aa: CAIGGRANNEQFF

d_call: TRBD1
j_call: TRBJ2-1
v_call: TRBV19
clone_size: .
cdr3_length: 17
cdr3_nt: TGTGCCAGTAGCTTCGCGGGGGCGGGACAGGGATACAATGAGCAGTTCTTC
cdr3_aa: CASSFAGAGQGYNEQFF

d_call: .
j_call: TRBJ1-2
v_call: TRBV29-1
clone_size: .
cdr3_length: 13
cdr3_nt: TGCAGCGTTGCGGTTTGGCTGGAGAATGGCTACACCTTC
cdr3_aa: CSVAVWLENGYTF

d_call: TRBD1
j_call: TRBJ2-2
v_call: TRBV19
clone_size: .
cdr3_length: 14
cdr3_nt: TGTGCCAGTAGTACGGGACAGGGAATCGGGGAGCTGTTTTTT
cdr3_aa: CASSTGQGIGELFF

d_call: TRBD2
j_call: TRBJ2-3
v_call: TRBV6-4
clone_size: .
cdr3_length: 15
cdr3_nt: TGTGCCAGCAGGGCGGGACTAGCGGGAAAAGATACGCAGTATTTT
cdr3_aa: CASRAGLAGKDTQYF

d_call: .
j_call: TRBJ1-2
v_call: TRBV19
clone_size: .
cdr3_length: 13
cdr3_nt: TGTGCCAGTAGTGTCGACAGAGACTATGGCTACACCTTC
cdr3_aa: CASSVDRDYGYTF

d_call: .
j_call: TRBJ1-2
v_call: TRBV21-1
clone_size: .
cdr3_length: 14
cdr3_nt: TGTGCCAGCAGCAAACGGACAGGGGCATATGGCTACACCTTC
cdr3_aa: CASSKRTGAYGYTF

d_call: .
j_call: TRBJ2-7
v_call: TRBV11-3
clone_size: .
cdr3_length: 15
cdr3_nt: TGTGCCAGCAGCTTAGACAGGATGAGCTCCTACGAGCAGTACTTC
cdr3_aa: CASSLDRMSSYEQYF